This T cell receptor beta chain is from a study of control samples from healthy donors and cancer patients. V gave up 0 bases and J gave up 4 bases, with 7 bases separating them. The CDR3 spans 14 residues. Germline V CDR1 and CDR2: LGHDT, YNNKEL (reference sequence). Clones were sequenced by immunoSEQ multiplex PCR, and TCRdb holds only the in-frame ones, with some missing. The table shows 90,000 to 150,000 clones, with approximately 89% occurring only once. The V call is TRBV3-1 (or the pseudogene TRBV3-2), the J call TRBJ1-5; no clear D gene. The clonotype comes from a man between 40 and 49 years old in good health. The specimen was blood. DNA of the CDR3: TGTGCCAGCAGCCAAGATACGGGGAATCAGCCCCAGCATTTT. Translated: CASSQDTGNQPQHF.